This T cell receptor (beta chain) is drawn from a study of tumor and adjacent non-tumor tissue in lung cancer. Overall study: Stage I to III disease affected ten to eleven men and roughly 5 women aged roughly 31 to 85.

This clonotype was seen a few times. No cell sorting was done before RNA was extracted from the tissue. The length of the CDR3 is 13 residues. V trimming: 10 bases; J trimming: 1 base; junction bases outside the gene matches: 6. Per germline, CDR1 MDHEN and CDR2 SYDVKM. The library came from three nested PCR rounds adapted from ARM-PCR protocols. TCRdb independently ran MiXCR on the multiplex PCR reads; one entry per CDR3 protein. The sample consists of more than 120,000 distinct CDR3 sequences, around 65% of them appearing once. Sample: lung tumor tissue. The TCR originated in a man aged 60 to 69 with small cell lung cancer. V is TRBV28 and J is TRBJ1-1, with 7 bases lining up with TRBD1. For the CDR3, the DNA is TGTGCCATACAGGGACAGACGAACACTGAAGCTTTCTTT. Amino acids: CAIQGQTNTEAFF.